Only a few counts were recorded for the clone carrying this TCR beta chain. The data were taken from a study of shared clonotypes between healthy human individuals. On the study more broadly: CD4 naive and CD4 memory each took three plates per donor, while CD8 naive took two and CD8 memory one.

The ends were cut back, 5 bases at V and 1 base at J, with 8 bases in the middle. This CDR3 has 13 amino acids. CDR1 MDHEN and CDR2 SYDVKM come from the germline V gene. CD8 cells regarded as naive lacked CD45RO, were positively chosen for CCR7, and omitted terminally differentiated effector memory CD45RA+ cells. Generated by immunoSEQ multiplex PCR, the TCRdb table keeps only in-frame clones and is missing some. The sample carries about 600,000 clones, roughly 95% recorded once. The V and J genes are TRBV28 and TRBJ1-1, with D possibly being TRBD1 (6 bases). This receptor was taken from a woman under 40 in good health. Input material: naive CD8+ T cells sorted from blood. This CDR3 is CASSPQGNTEAFF. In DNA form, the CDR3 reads TGTGCCAGCAGTCCACAGGGGAACACTGAAGCTTTCTTT.